The next 24 T cell receptor beta chains were all read from a single sample in a study of blood T cell repertoires in COVID-19. Libraries were prepared by immunoSEQ multiplex PCR; TCRdb keeps only in-frame clonotypes and omits some of them. The table records about 480,000 clones, around nine tenths of them present only once. The specimen sequenced was peripheral blood. The source is a woman aged 45-65 years with COVID-19, enrolled during active disease.

The genes are TRBV5-4 and TRBJ2-5; D possibly corresponds to TRBD1 (6 bases). Germline lookup yields CDR1 SGHNT and CDR2 YYREEE (reference sequence). V dropped 3 bases and J dropped 3 bases, with 15 bases sitting between them. This CDR3 has 15 residues. In nucleotides, the CDR3 is TGTGCCAGCAGCTCAGACCAGGGGCCTGAAGAGACCCAGTACTTC. It encodes CASSSDQGPEETQYF.

The rearrangement uses TRBV6-4 and TRBJ1-3; 12 bases align to TRBD1. Germline loops: CDR1 MRHNA, CDR2 SNTAGT. This CDR3 has 20 residues. Losses at the gene ends were 8 bases for V and 0 bases for J; bases not matched to a gene: 17. The CDR3 DNA reads as TGTGCCAGCTACATGGGGGACAGGGGGCTTCGGGGTTTCTCTGGAAACACCATATATTTT. It yields the protein CASYMGDRGLRGFSGNTIYF.

This clone was counted a single time. This chain uses TRBV2 with TRBJ1-2; D gene ambiguous. Germline CDR1 SNHLY, CDR2 FYNNEI. V was shortened by 8 bases and J by 0 bases, with 7 bases between the two germline ends. CDR3 size: 12 residues. The CDR3: CASQVTNYGYTF. CDR3 bases: TGTGCCAGCCAGGTTACTAACTATGGCTACACCTTC.

The V and J genes are TRBV29-1 and TRBJ1-2; D ambiguous. Germline CDR1 and CDR2: SQVTM and ANQGSEA. Trimming pared 4 bases from V and 1 base from J, leaving 7 bases between. This CDR3 region has 12 residues. The CDR3 nucleotides are TGCAGCGTTGTTAGTAATAACTATGGCTACACCTTC. Its protein product is CSVVSNNYGYTF.

As for this clone: The identical CDR3 is also encoded by other nucleotide sequences in the sample. This rearrangement joins TRBV19 to TRBJ1-2, with 7 bases that match TRBD1. This CDR3 is built from 13 residues. CDR1 and CDR2 (germline): LNHDA, SQIVND (reference sequence). The V and J ends lost 4 bases and 3 bases, in that order; junction bases with no gene match: 2. In DNA, the CDR3 is TGTGCCAGTAGTAGGACAGGAGACTATGGCTACACCTTC. Protein: CASSRTGDYGYTF.

The J gene is TRBJ2-1, the V gene TRBV30; 7 bases are shared with TRBD1. Germline CDR1 GTSNPN, CDR2 SVGIG (reference sequence). This CDR3 region has 14 residues. V lost 3 bases and J lost 5; bases outside the gene matches: 7. CDR3 sequence reads: CAWRLTGPHNEQFF. The CDR3 DNA reads TGTGCCTGGAGATTGACAGGGCCGCACAATGAGCAGTTCTTC.

This chain connects TRBV12-3 or TRBV12-4 to TRBJ1-1, with a tentative D call TRBD1 (6 bases). With 3 bases removed from V and 8 bases from J, the gap between germline ends came to 10 bases. The CDR3 totals 12 residues. For the CDR3, the DNA is TGTGCCAGCAGTTTCTCAGGGGTAGAAGCTTTCTTT. Protein sequence: CASSFSGVEAFF.

The chain joins TRBV30 to TRBJ1-1; D unclear. The germline V gene has CDR1 GTSNPN and CDR2 SVGIG (reference sequence). V lost 2 bases and J lost 7, with 11 bases in between. The CDR3 loop spans 12 amino acids. CDR3 sequence (DNA): TGTGCCTGGAGTCGGATAGAGGGTGAAGCTTTCTTT. The encoded protein is CAWSRIEGEAFF.

The genes are TRBV3-1 (or the pseudogene TRBV3-2) and TRBJ1-1; 7 bases map to TRBD1. Germline values: CDR1 LGHDT, CDR2 YNNKEL (reference sequence). This CDR3 comprises 15 residues. Trimming removed 2 bases from V and 1 base from J; junction bases left unmatched: 4. The CDR3 protein is CASSQRGGWNTEAFF. CDR3 nucleotides: TGTGCCAGCAGCCAAAGAGGGGGCTGGAACACTGAAGCTTTCTTT.

The genes are TRBV5-1 and TRBJ2-2; D remains unclear. This CDR3 has 13 amino acids. Germline values: CDR1 SGHRS, CDR2 YFSETQ. V gave up 0 bases and J gave up 7 bases, with 7 bases separating them. DNA for the CDR3: TGCGCCAGCAGCTTGGACTTAATCGGGGAGCTGTTTTTT. Residues: CASSLDLIGELFF.

The rearrangement uses TRBV27 and TRBJ2-1; 8 bases are a match to TRBD2. The germline gives CDR1 MNHEY, CDR2 SMNVEV (reference sequence). The CDR3 spans 19 residues. J lost 8 bases, V lost 9 bases, and 27 bases had no gene match. In DNA form, the CDR3 reads TGTGCCAGTCCTTCCTGGAACATCGCCGGGACTAGACCCCACGATGAGCAGTTCTTC. Amino acids: CASPSWNIAGTRPHDEQFF.

The chain combines TRBV21-1 with TRBJ2-7; whether TRBD1, the table's D call, matches the DNA was not checked. TRBV21-1 is listed as a pseudogene. This CDR3 is built from 14 residues. In nucleotides, the CDR3 is TGTGCCAGCAGCAAGCTCGACAGGGTAAACGAGCAGTACTTC. Its protein product is CASSKLDRVNEQYF.

The chain is built from TRBV13 and TRBJ1-2; the match to TRBD1 covers 8 bases. Germline CDR1 PRHDT, CDR2 FYEKMQ (reference sequence). The CDR3 has 15 residues. V lost 2 bases to trimming and J lost 8 bases; unmatched junction nucleotides: 10. This chain's CDR3 is CASSLPSGGVEGYTF. CDR3 DNA sequence: TGTGCCAGCAGCTTACCGTCAGGGGGCGTGGAAGGCTACACCTTC. Using reference TRBV13 and TRBJ1-2 for the parts outside the CDR3, the full variable domain is AAGVIQSPRHLIKEKRETATLKCYPIPRHDTVYWYQQGPGQDPQFLISFYEKMQSDKGSIPDRFSAQQFSDYHSELNMSSLELGDSALYFCASSLPSGGVEGYTFGSGTRLTVV.

This chain uses TRBV7-3 with TRBJ2-7, with TRBD2 matching 7 bases. After removal of 1 base from V and 4 bases from J, the junction contained 1 base not matched to a gene. The germline V gene encodes CDR1 SGHTA and CDR2 FQGTGA. CDR3 length: 13 amino acids. CDR3 in amino acids: CASSLIGGYEQYF. DNA for the CDR3: TGTGCCAGCAGCTTAATCGGGGGGTACGAGCAGTACTTC.

The chain carries TRBV9 and TRBJ1-1; D call uncertain. V was shortened by 5 bases and J by 6 bases, with 5 bases between the two germline ends. Germline CDR1 is SGDLS and CDR2 is YYNGEE. There are 10 residues in the CDR3. This CDR3 is CASRSPEAFF. The CDR3 nucleotides are TGTGCCAGCAGGAGCCCTGAAGCTTTCTTT.

The V call is TRBV19, the J call TRBJ2-1; 8 bases are shared with TRBD2. The germline V gene encodes CDR1 LNHDA and CDR2 SQIVND (reference sequence). The CDR3 is 18 residues long. V trimming: 4 bases; J trimming: 7 bases; junction bases outside the gene matches: 18. The CDR3 DNA sequence: TGTGCCAGTAGTACCGCGCCGTCCGGGACTAGTGTTCAAAATGAGCAGTTCTTC. It codes for CASSTAPSGTSVQNEQFF. The whole variable domain, remainder taken from reference TRBV19 and TRBJ2-1, is DGGITQSPKYLFRKEGQNVTLSCEQNLNHDAMYWYRQDPGQGLRLIYYSQIVNDFQKGDIAEGYSVSREKKESFPLTVTSAQKNPTAFYLCASSTAPSGTSVQNEQFFGPGTRLTVL.

V is TRBV7-9 and J is TRBJ2-3; unclear D gene. The CDR3 runs 16 residues. V lost 2 bases to trimming and J lost 3 bases, with 15 bases between them. Germline V gene lookup returns CDR1 SEHNR and CDR2 FQNEAQ (reference sequence). This chain's CDR3 is CASSLKVGLTTDTQYF. CDR3 in DNA: TGTGCCAGCAGCTTAAAAGTCGGTTTAACTACAGATACGCAGTATTTT.

The CDR3 loop is CASPSRDRGNTIYF. CDR3 nucleotides: TGTGCCAGTCCTTCCCGGGACAGGGGAAACACCATATATTTT. This sequence joins TRBV19 and TRBJ1-3, with TRBD1 matching 8 bases. CDR1 is LNHDA and CDR2 is SQIVND in the germline V gene (reference sequence). The J segment lost 4 bases and the V segment lost 8 bases, leaving 7 bases of the junction unmatched. The CDR3 has 14 amino acids. The variable domain in full, completed from reference TRBV19 and TRBJ1-3, reads DGGITQSPKYLFRKEGQNVTLSCEQNLNHDAMYWYRQDPGQGLRLIYYSQIVNDFQKGDIAEGYSVSREKKESFPLTVTSAQKNPTAFYLCASPSRDRGNTIYFGEGSWLTVV.

The rearrangement joins TRBV9 to TRBJ1-2; 9 nucleotides match TRBD1. From germline, CDR1 is SGDLS and CDR2 YYNGEE. The V segment lost 1 base and the J segment 2 bases; nucleotides outside the gene matches: 15. CDR3 length: 19 amino acids. In nucleotides, the CDR3 is TGTGCCAGCAGCGTATTATCCGGGACAGGGAGTAGTGGGAACTATGGCTACACCTTC. Encoded protein: CASSVLSGTGSSGNYGYTF.

The V gene is TRBV7-8, the J gene TRBJ1-1, with D uncertain. This CDR3 is 13 amino acids long. V lost 1 base to trimming and J lost 6 bases, with 9 bases between them. Germline V CDR1 and CDR2: SGHVS, FQNEAQ. The chain's CDR3 is CASSLGAPAEAFF. CDR3 bases: TGTGCCAGCAGCTTAGGGGCCCCCGCTGAAGCTTTCTTT.

This clone was counted between two and nine times. The rearrangement uses TRBV4-1 and TRBJ1-5, with 10 bases that match TRBD1. The CDR3 has 19 residues. V was pared by 0 bases and J by 1 base, with 9 bases of the junction left unmatched. CDR1 MGHRA and CDR2 YSYEKL come from the germline V gene. In DNA, the CDR3 is TGCGCCAGCAGCCAAGATCCGGGACAGGGGCTTGGGAGCAATCAGCCCCAGCATTTT. Translated: CASSQDPGQGLGSNQPQHF.

The V gene is TRBV6-2 or TRBV6-3, the J gene TRBJ1-1; D gene uncertain. The CDR3 totals 14 residues. Germline lookup yields CDR1 MNHEY and CDR2 SVGEGT. Trimming took 5 bases from V and 3 from J, leaving 13 bases between them. CDR3 coding DNA: TGTGCCAGCAGTGTGGAGAGGGAGGACACTGAAGCTTTCTTT. Translating gives CASSVEREDTEAFF.

This chain uses TRBV7-9 with TRBJ2-7; TRBD2 is a possible D gene (5 bases). The V end was cut by 5 bases, the J end by 2 bases, with 16 bases between. The CDR3 has 15 amino acids. The germline V gene encodes CDR1 SEHNR and CDR2 FQNEAQ (reference sequence). CDR3: CASSATGRSAYEQYF. The DNA of the CDR3 is TGTGCCAGCAGCGCTACGGGGAGATCGGCCTACGAGCAGTACTTC.

The J gene is TRBJ2-7, the V gene TRBV7-2, with a tentative D call TRBD2 (5 bases). Germline lookup yields CDR1 SGHTA and CDR2 FQGNSA. V was trimmed by 6 bases and J by 4 bases, leaving 16 bases between them. CDR3 length: 14 residues. CDR3 DNA: TGTGCCAGCAGACCCCGCCGGGGATCTTACGAGCAGTACTTC. Protein product: CASRPRRGSYEQYF.